This passage covers 6 T cell receptor beta chains from one sample sequenced in a study of shared clonotypes between healthy human individuals. Clones were sequenced by immunoSEQ multiplex PCR, and TCRdb holds only the in-frame ones, with some missing. Of 1.5 million to 2.5 million clones in the sample, around 96% were seen once. CD8 cells classed as naive were CD45RO-negative and positively selected for CCR7, excluding terminally differentiated effector memory CD45RA+ cells. The sample taken for sequencing was naive CD8+ T cells sorted from blood. The receptors derive from a man aged 18 to 29 in good health.

This clone came up once. V usage is TRBV15 and J usage is TRBJ1-2, with D possibly being TRBD1 (5 bases). Germline V gene sequence: CDR1 LNHNV, CDR2 YYDKDF (reference sequence). The ends were cut back, 2 bases at V and 4 bases at J, with 11 bases in the middle. CDR3 length equals 14 residues. The CDR3 spells CATSRPPTGYGYTF. DNA for the CDR3: TGTGCCACCAGCAGACCTCCTACAGGCTATGGCTACACCTTC.

The chain links TRBV7-9 to TRBJ2-1, with D unclear. Germline V lookup: CDR1 SEHNR, CDR2 FQNEAQ (reference sequence). This CDR3 has 11 residues. The V gene lost 0 bases and the J gene lost 10 bases, with 4 bases spanning the gap. In DNA form, the CDR3 reads TGTGCCAGCAGCTTAGCAAGGGAGCAGTTCTTC. Translating gives CASSLAREQFF. Full variable domain (missing parts from reference TRBV7-9 and TRBJ2-1): DTGVSQNPRHKITKRGQNVTFRCDPISEHNRLYWYRQTLGQGPEFLTYFQNEAQLEKSRLLSDRFSAERPKGSFSTLEIQRTEQGDSAMYLCASSLAREQFFGPGTRLTVL.

The V gene is TRBV9, the J gene TRBJ2-1, with TRBD2 matching over 13 bases. The CDR3 extends over 18 amino acids. Germline V gene data show CDR1 as SGDLS and CDR2 as YYNGEE. V was pared by 3 bases and J by 4 bases, with 10 bases of the junction left unmatched. The CDR3 region has the DNA TGTGCCAGCAGCGGAGGGACTAGCGGGGTTGAGCCTTACAATGAGCAGTTCTTC. Translating it yields CASSGGTSGVEPYNEQFF.

J is TRBJ2-3 and V is TRBV21-1. TRBV21-1 corresponds to a pseudogene. CDR3 length: 12 amino acids. The CDR3 sequence: CASSMPSDTQYF. The CDR3 DNA is TGTGCCAGCAGTATGCCGTCAGATACGCAGTATTTT.

The CDR3 DNA sequence: TGTGCCAGCAGCCAAGTGTGGCCTACTACTAATGAAAAACTGTTTTTT. It is translated as CASSQVWPTTNEKLFF. The chain uses TRBV14 and TRBJ1-4; D remains unclear. This CDR3 is 16 amino acids long. Germline-derived CDR1 and CDR2 are SGHDN and FVKESK. The V gene lost 1 base and the J gene lost 2 bases, with 11 bases spanning the gap.

Comments on this clone: One end of the junction varies from germline; a read error may be responsible. The CDR3 here is CASSRLDTDTQYF. DNA for the CDR3: TGTGCTAGCAGCCGACTAGACACAGATACGCAGTATTTT. The V and J genes are TRBV7-7 and TRBJ2-3, with D maybe TRBD2 (6 bases). The CDR3 extends over 13 amino acids. The germline V gene has CDR1 SSHAT and CDR2 FNYEAQ (reference sequence).